This T cell receptor (beta chain) was recovered during a study of tumor and adjacent non-tumor tissue in lung cancer. Study overall: Stage I to III disease affected ten to eleven men and 5 women aged about 30 to 85. Each sample yielded 3.5 million to 5 million productive TCRbeta reads on average. The study, taken as a whole, reports: Compared with tumor, normal lung showed significantly lower TCR diversity.

CDR1 and CDR2 (germline): GTSNPN, SVGIG (reference sequence). V lost 0 bases, J lost 5 bases, and 5 bases lay in between. The CDR3 has 12 amino acids. The template was RNA from unsorted bulk tissue. Donors were chemotherapy-naive, newly diagnosed lung cancer surgical patients in China, August–late 2014. TCRbeta libraries were built with three rounds of nested PCR, modified from ARM-PCR. TCRdb recomputed calls from the multiplex PCR reads with MiXCR, one row per CDR3 protein. The data hold about 200,000 distinct CDR3 sequences, with less than 80% observed a single time. In its sample, this clonotype is medium-sized. The antigen is undetermined.

Sequencing used lung tumor tissue. The clonotype was recovered from a man between 60 and 75 years old with non-small cell lung cancer. This rearrangement joins TRBV30 to TRBJ2-1; D unclear. The CDR3 reads CAWSVANNEQFF. CDR3 DNA sequence: TGTGCCTGGAGTGTAGCAAACAATGAGCAGTTCTTC.